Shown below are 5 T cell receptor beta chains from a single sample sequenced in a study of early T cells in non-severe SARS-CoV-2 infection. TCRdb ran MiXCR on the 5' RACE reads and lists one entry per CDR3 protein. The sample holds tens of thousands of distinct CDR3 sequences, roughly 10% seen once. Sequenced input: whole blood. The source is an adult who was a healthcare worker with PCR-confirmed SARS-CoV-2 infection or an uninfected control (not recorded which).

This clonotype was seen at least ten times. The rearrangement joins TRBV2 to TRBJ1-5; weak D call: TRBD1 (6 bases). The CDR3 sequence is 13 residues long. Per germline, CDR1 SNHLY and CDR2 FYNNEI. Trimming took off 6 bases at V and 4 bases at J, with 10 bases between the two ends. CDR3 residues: CASRTGWNQPQHF. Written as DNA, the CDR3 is TGTGCCAGCAGGACAGGCTGGAATCAGCCCCAGCATTTT.

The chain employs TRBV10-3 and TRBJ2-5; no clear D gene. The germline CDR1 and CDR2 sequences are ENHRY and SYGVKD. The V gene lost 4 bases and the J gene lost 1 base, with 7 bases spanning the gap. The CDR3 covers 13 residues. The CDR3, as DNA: TGTGCCATCAGTGGGGCTACCCAAGAGACCCAGTACTTC. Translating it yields CAISGATQETQYF.

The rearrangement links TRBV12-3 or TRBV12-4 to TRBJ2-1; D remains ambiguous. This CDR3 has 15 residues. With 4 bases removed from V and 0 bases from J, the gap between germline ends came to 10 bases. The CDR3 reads CASSYPSGSYNEQFF. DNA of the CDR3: TGTGCCAGCAGTTATCCCTCTGGCTCCTACAATGAGCAGTTCTTC.

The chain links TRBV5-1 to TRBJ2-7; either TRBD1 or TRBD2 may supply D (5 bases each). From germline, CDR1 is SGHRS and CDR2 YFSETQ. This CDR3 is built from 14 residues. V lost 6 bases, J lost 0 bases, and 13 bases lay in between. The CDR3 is CASNPGPSSYEQYF. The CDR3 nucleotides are TGCGCCAGCAACCCGGGACCGAGCTCCTACGAGCAGTACTTC.

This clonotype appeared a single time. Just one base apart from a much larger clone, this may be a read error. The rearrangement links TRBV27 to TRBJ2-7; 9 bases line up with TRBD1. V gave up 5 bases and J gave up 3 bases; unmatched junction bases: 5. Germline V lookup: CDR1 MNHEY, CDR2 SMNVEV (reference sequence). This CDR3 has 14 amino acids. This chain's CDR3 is CASSPQTGGYEQYF. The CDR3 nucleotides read TGTGCCAGCAGTCCCCAGACAGGGGGCTACGAGCAGTACTTC.